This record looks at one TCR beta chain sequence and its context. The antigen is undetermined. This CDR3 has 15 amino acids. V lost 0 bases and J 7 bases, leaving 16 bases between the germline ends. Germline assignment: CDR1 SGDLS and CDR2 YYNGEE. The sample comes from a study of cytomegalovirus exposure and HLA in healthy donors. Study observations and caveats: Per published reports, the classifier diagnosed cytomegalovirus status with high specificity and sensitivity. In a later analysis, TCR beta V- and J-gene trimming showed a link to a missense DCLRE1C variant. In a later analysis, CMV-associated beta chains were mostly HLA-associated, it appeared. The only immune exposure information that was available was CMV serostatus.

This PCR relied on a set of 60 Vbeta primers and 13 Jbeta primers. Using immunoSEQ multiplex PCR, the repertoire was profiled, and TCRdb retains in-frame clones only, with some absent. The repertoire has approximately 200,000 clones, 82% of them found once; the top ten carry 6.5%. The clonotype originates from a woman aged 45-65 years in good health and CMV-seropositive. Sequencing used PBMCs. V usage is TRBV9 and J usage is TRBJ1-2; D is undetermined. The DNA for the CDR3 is TGTGCCAGCAGCGTAGGAAGAGGGCCACTTCGTGGCTACACCTTC. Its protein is CASSVGRGPLRGYTF.